The 23 T cell receptor beta chains below come from one sample, sequenced in a study of technical replicates of blood from a few donors. Method: immunoSEQ multiplex PCR; TCRdb's copy keeps in-frame clones and lacks some. There are under 55,000 clones in the sample; 95% to 97% occur only once, and roughly 0.36% lies in the top ten. Material: T cells isolated from PBMCs. Source of these receptors: a human donor in good health.

This chain uses TRBV28 with TRBJ2-1; D is unclear. Between the trimmed V and J ends, which lost 3 bases and 10 bases, there was a span of 10 bases. The CDR3 runs 12 residues. The germline V gene has CDR1 MDHEN and CDR2 SYDVKM. This CDR3 reads CASSFSPREQFF. The CDR3, as DNA: TGTGCCAGCAGTTTTAGTCCTCGGGAGCAGTTCTTC.

The chain combines TRBV28 with TRBJ2-7; D gene uncertain. CDR3 length: 16 amino acids. V was cut by 3 bases and J by 2 bases, with 17 bases left in between. The germline CDR1 and CDR2 sequences are MDHEN and SYDVKM. The CDR3 region has the DNA TGTGCCAGCAGTTTTCATTTGGTCCAACAGACCTACGAGCAGTACTTC. It translates to CASSFHLVQQTYEQYF.

The rearrangement uses TRBV7-3 and TRBJ1-3; no clear D gene. The CDR3 loop spans 16 amino acids. V lost 2 bases and J lost 7, with 18 bases in between. Germline assignment: CDR1 SGHTA and CDR2 FQGTGA. DNA for the CDR3: TGTGCCAGCAGCTTATCCCCCGAGCGTGATAGGAACACCATATATTTT. It specifies CASSLSPERDRNTIYF. The variable domain in full, with the rest retrieved from reference TRBV7-3 and TRBJ1-3, is GAGVSQTPSNKVTEKGKYVELRCDPISGHTALYWYRQSLGQGPEFLIYFQGTGAADDSGLPNDRFFAVRPEGSVSTLKIQRTERGDSAVYLCASSLSPERDRNTIYFGEGSWLTVV.

The rearrangement uses TRBV5-1 and TRBJ2-5; 7 bases map to TRBD2. CDR1 is SGHRS, CDR2 YFSETQ, per germline. With 1 base clipped from V and 3 bases from J, the junction kept 6 bases outside the gene matches. This CDR3 contains 15 residues. The CDR3 protein is CASSLNAGVEETQYF. The CDR3 DNA is TGCGCCAGCAGCTTGAATGCGGGAGTTGAAGAGACCCAGTACTTC.

The chain uses TRBV20-1 and TRBJ1-4; a weak D match, TRBD1 (5 bases). This CDR3 contains 11 residues. CDR1 and CDR2 from the germline V gene are DFQATT and SNEGSKA (reference sequence). V was shortened by 3 bases and J by 8 bases, with 7 bases between the two germline ends. The CDR3 region is CSARRQEKLFF. CDR3 in DNA: TGCAGTGCTAGGAGACAGGAAAAACTGTTTTTT.

The chain employs TRBV7-8 and TRBJ2-7, with 13 bases aligning to TRBD2. V lost 5 bases, J lost 2 bases, and 6 bases stayed unmatched. CDR3 length: 16 amino acids. Germline CDR1 reads SGHVS; CDR2 reads FQNEAQ. The DNA of the CDR3 is TGTGCCAGCAGCAAGACTAGCGGGAGGACTACCTACGAGCAGTACTTC. It yields the protein CASSKTSGRTTYEQYF.

This chain links TRBV10-3 with TRBJ2-7; 8 nucleotides agree with TRBD2. The CDR3 is 14 amino acids. Germline CDR1 ENHRY, CDR2 SYGVKD. V lost 6 bases and J lost 0; bases outside the gene matches: 4. CDR3 DNA sequence: TGTGCCATCAGGAGTAGCGGGACCTCCTACGAGCAGTACTTC. Translating gives CAIRSSGTSYEQYF.

The chain employs TRBV9 and TRBJ2-3; 8 bases are shared with TRBD2. Germline-derived CDR1 and CDR2 are SGDLS and YYNGEE. J lost 0 bases, V lost 1 base, and 1 base had no gene match. CDR3 length: 15 residues. The CDR3 bases are TGTGCCAGCAGCGTATTAGCGGGAAGCACAGATACGCAGTATTTT. This gives the protein CASSVLAGSTDTQYF.

This rearrangement joins TRBV4-2 to TRBJ2-7; D not resolved. CDR1 LGHNA and CDR2 YNFKEQ come from the germline V gene. The CDR3 runs to 15 residues. Trimming took 0 bases from V and 2 from J, leaving 11 bases between them. CDR3 loop: CASSQDIAATYEQYF. DNA for the CDR3: TGTGCCAGCAGCCAAGATATTGCGGCGACCTACGAGCAGTACTTC.

The count of this clone is one. This chain connects TRBV5-1 to TRBJ2-7; D gene unclear. The V gene's germline CDR1 is SGHRS and CDR2 YFSETQ. This CDR3 is 17 amino acids long. The V end was cut by 1 base, the J end by 3 bases, with 20 bases between. The CDR3 bases are TGCGCCAGCAGCTTGTCACCCTTGCTAGTAGATAGCTACGAGCAGTACTTC. Translating it yields CASSLSPLLVDSYEQYF.

The chain employs TRBV19 and TRBJ2-7; 8 positions match TRBD2. Germline assignment: CDR1 LNHDA and CDR2 SQIVND (reference sequence). The CDR3 has 16 residues. Losses at the gene ends were 5 bases for V and 3 bases for J; bases not matched to a gene: 12. Here the CDR3 DNA reads TGTGCCAGTAGTCGAGGGGGGACTAGGATGGTCTACGAGCAGTACTTC. It specifies CASSRGGTRMVYEQYF.

The CDR3, as DNA: TGTGCCAGCAGTTACGACGGGAGGGGAACAGATACGCAGTATTTT. As protein: CASSYDGRGTDTQYF. The chain joins TRBV6-6 to TRBJ2-3, with 8 bases identical to TRBD2. J lost 3 bases, V lost 2 bases, and 4 bases had no gene match. The CDR3 length is 15 residues. From germline, CDR1 is MNHNY and CDR2 SVGAGI (reference sequence).

The chain recombines TRBV10-3 with TRBJ2-5; TRBD1 agrees at 9 bases. This CDR3 spans 17 amino acids. Germline V gives CDR1 ENHRY, CDR2 SYGVKD. V shed 1 base and J 4 bases; nucleotides not matched to a gene: 10. The CDR3 reads CAISEWRGTGLRETQYF. The CDR3 bases are TGTGCCATCAGTGAGTGGCGGGGGACAGGGTTGCGAGAGACCCAGTACTTC.

This clone was seen once. This chain connects TRBV11-3 to TRBJ2-7; perhaps TRBD1 as D (6 bases). This CDR3 is 15 amino acids long. Trimming left V 0 bases short and J 4 bases short, with 13 bases between. CDR1 is SGHNT and CDR2 is YENEEA in the germline V gene. The CDR3 DNA follows: TGTGCCAGCAGCTTAGAGGATACAGGGACATACGAGCAGTACTTC. It translates to CASSLEDTGTYEQYF.

The chain uses TRBV28 and TRBJ2-7, with D tentatively TRBD1 (6 bases). Germline-derived CDR1 and CDR2 are MDHEN and SYDVKM. This CDR3 has 15 residues. Trimming removed 8 bases at V and 3 bases at J, with 20 bases between. CDR3 protein: CASQPEGVYDYEQYF. Here the CDR3 DNA reads TGTGCCAGCCAACCCGAGGGGGTTTACGACTACGAGCAGTACTTC.

The chain combines TRBV9 with TRBJ2-1, with D possibly matching TRBD2 (6 bases). This CDR3 has 12 amino acids. V was shortened by 4 bases and J by 9 bases, with 11 bases between the two germline ends. Germline V gene sequence: CDR1 SGDLS, CDR2 YYNGEE. CDR3 DNA: TGTGCCAGCAGCACCCGACTAGGTGAGCAGTTCTTC. Amino acids: CASSTRLGEQFF.

This rearrangement joins TRBV9 to TRBJ1-1; TRBD1 matches at 8 bases. CDR1 SGDLS and CDR2 YYNGEE come from the germline V gene. The CDR3 runs to 14 residues. With 3 bases clipped from V and 5 bases from J, the junction kept 6 bases outside the gene matches. For the CDR3, the DNA is TGTGCCAGCAGCGGCACAGGGGGGTATACTGAAGCTTTCTTT. Its translation is CASSGTGGYTEAFF. Supplemented by reference TRBV9 and TRBJ1-1, the full variable domain reads DSGVTQTPKHLITATGQRVTLRCSPRSGDLSVYWYQQSLDQGLQFLIQYYNGEERAKGNILERFSAQQFPDLHSELNLSSLELGDSALYFCASSGTGGYTEAFFGQGTRLTVV.

The V gene is TRBV4-1, the J gene TRBJ1-5; D is unresolved. Germline CDR1 MGHRA, CDR2 YSYEKL. The CDR3 extends over 15 amino acids. V was cut by 0 bases and J by 0 bases, with 6 bases left in between. CDR3 amino acids: CASSQEQYSNQPQHF. CDR3 coding DNA: TGCGCCAGCAGCCAAGAACAGTATAGCAATCAGCCCCAGCATTTT.

The rearrangement joins TRBV10-1 to TRBJ2-7; a weak D match, TRBD2 (5 bases). The V end was cut by 3 bases, the J end by 6 bases, with 21 bases between. The CDR3 has 16 amino acids. Germline V gives CDR1 WNHNN, CDR2 SYGVQD (reference sequence). CDR3 sequence (DNA): TGCGCCAGCAGTGACTTGCGGGTTTTGAACGTCGGCGAGCAGTACTTC. Translation gives CASSDLRVLNVGEQYF.

The chain recombines TRBV7-9 with TRBJ1-1, with D tentatively TRBD1 (5 bases). The CDR3 is made up of 13 amino acids. Germline assignment: CDR1 SEHNR and CDR2 FQNEAQ (reference sequence). V was cut by 8 bases and J by 5 bases, with 15 bases left in between. The CDR3 region is CASYGGAKTEAFF. DNA for the CDR3: TGTGCCAGCTACGGGGGAGCTAAAACTGAAGCTTTCTTT.

The genes are TRBV7-6 and TRBJ2-7; 10 bases map to TRBD2. This CDR3 spans 14 amino acids. V shed 4 bases and J 7 bases; nucleotides not matched to a gene: 7. Germline V lookup: CDR1 SGHVS, CDR2 FNYEAQ. CDR3 sequence (DNA): TGTGCCAGCAGCTATAAGGGACTAGCGAGGGAGCAGTACTTC. It yields the protein CASSYKGLAREQYF.

The rearrangement uses TRBV28 and TRBJ2-2; TRBD2 aligns across 8 bases. The trim removed 6 bases at V and 3 bases at J, leaving 6 bases unmatched. The CDR3 is 15 residues long. Germline loops: CDR1 MDHEN, CDR2 SYDVKM. The CDR3: CASSPGTRDTGELFF. CDR3 nucleotide sequence: TGTGCCAGCAGCCCCGGGACTAGGGACACCGGGGAGCTGTTTTTT.

This chain joins TRBV4-1 and TRBJ2-7; D possibly corresponds to TRBD2 (6 bases). Trimming removed 0 bases at V and 7 bases at J, with 10 bases between. The CDR3 is 13 amino acids. Germline CDR1 reads MGHRA; CDR2 reads YSYEKL. The CDR3 spells CASSQDKGREQYF. Here the CDR3 DNA reads TGCGCCAGCAGCCAAGATAAGGGGAGGGAGCAGTACTTC.